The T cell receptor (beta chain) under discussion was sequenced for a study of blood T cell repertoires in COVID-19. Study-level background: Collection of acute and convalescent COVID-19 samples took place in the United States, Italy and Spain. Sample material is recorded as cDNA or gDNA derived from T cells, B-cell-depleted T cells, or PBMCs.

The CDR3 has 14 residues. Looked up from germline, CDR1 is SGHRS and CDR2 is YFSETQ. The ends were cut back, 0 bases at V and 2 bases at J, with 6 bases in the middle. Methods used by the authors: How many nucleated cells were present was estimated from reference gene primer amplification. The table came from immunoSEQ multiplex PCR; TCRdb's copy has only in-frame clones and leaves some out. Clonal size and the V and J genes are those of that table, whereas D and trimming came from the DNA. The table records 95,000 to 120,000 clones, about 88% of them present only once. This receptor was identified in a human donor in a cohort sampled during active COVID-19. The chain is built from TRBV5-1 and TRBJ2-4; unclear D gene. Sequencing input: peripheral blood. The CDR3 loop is CASSLDTTKNIQYF. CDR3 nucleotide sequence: TGCGCCAGCAGCTTGGACACTACCAAAAACATTCAGTACTTC.